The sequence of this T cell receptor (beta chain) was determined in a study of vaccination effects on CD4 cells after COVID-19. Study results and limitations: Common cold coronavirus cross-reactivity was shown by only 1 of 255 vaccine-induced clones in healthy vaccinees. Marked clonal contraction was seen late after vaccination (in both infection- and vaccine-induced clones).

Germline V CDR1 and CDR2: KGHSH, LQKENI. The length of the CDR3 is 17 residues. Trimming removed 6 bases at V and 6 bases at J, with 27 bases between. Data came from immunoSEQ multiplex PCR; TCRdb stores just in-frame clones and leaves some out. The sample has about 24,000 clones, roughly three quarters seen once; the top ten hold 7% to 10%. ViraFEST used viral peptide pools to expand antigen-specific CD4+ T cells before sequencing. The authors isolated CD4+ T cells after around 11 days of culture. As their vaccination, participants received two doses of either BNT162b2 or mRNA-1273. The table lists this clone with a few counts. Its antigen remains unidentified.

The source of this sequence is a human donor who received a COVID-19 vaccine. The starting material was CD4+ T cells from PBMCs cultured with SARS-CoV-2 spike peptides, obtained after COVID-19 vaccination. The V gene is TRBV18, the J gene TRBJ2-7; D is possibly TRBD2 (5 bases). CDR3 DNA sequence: TGTGCCAGCTCGCGCCGGACTTTCGAGAAGCGTGTCCCCGAGCAGTACTTC. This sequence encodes CASSRRTFEKRVPEQYF.